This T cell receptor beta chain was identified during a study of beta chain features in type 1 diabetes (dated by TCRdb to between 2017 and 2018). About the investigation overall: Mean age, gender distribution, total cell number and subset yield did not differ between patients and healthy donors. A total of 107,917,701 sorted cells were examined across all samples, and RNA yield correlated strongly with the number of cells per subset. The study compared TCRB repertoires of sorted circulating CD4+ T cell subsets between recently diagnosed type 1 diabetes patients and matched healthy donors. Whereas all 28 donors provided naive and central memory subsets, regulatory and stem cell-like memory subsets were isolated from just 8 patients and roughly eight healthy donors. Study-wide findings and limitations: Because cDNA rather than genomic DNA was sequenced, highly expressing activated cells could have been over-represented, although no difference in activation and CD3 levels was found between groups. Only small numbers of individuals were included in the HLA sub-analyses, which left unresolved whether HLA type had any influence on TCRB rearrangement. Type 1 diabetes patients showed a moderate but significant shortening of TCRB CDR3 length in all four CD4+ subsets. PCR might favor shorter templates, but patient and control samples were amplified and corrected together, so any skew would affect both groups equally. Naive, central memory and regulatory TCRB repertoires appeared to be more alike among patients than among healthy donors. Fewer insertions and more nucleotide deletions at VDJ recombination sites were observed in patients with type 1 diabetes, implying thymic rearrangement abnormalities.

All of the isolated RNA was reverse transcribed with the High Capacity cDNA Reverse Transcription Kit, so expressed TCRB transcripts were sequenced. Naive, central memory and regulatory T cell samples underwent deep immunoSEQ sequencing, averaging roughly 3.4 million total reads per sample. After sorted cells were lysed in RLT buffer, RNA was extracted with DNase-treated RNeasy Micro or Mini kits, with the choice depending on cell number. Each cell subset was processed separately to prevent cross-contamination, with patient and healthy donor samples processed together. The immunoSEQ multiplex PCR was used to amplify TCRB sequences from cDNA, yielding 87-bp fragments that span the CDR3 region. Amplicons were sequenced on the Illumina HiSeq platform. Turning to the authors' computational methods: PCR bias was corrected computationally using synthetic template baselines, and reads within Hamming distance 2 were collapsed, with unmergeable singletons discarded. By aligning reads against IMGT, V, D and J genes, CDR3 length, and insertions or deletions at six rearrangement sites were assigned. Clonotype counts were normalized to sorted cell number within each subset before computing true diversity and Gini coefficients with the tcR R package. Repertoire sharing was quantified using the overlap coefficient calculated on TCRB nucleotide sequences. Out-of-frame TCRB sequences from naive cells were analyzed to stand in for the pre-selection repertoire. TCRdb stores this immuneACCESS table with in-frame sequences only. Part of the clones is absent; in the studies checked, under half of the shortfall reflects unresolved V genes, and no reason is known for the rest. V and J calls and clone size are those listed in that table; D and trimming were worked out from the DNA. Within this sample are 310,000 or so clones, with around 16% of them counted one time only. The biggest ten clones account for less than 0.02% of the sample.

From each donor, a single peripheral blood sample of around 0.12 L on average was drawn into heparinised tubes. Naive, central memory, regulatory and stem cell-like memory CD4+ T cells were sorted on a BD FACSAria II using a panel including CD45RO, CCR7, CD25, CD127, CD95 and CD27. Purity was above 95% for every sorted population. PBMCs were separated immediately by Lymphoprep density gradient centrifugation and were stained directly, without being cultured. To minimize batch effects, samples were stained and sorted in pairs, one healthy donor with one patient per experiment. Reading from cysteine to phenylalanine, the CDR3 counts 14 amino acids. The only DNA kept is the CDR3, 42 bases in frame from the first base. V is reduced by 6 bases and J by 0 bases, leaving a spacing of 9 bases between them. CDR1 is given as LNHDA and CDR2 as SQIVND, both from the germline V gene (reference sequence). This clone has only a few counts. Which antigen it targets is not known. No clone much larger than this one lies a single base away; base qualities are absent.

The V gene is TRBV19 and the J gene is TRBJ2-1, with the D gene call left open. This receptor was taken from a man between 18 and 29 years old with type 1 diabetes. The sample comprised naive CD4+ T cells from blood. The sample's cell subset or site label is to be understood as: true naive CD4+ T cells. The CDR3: CASRSLSSYNEQFF. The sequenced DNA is TGTGCCAGTAGATCGTTGAGCTCCTACAATGAGCAGTTCTTC.